This TCR beta chain was documented in a study of blood T cell repertoires in COVID-19. Background on the study: Sample material is recorded as cDNA or gDNA derived from T cells, B-cell-depleted T cells, or PBMCs.

There are 14 residues in the CDR3. V lost 5 bases and J 4 bases, leaving 14 bases between the germline ends. Germline-derived CDR1 and CDR2 are MDHEN and SYDVKM. The assay was immunoSEQ multiplex PCR, and TCRdb's table has in-frame clones only and misses some. The data hold some 300,000 clones, with around 84% observed a single time. The chain uses TRBV28 and TRBJ1-2; D is unclear. The material sequenced was peripheral blood. The TCR comes from a man between 65 and 85 years old with acute or convalescent COVID-19. The CDR3 DNA reads as TGTGCCAGCAGTACCTCACAGTCCCCCTATGGCTACACCTTC. Translated: CASSTSQSPYGYTF.